This T cell receptor (beta chain) appears in the sequencing data of a study of shared clonotypes between healthy human individuals. The wider study: The study drew on two women and three men aged 18 to 49 as donors.

Sequencing used immunoSEQ multiplex PCR; TCRdb keeps in-frame clones, though not all of them. The sample shows about 2.3 million clones, just over 90% of them seen only once. The length of the CDR3 is 16 residues. The V segment lost 3 bases and the J segment 7 bases; nucleotides outside the gene matches: 8. From germline, CDR1 is SGHRS and CDR2 YFSETQ. In the CD4+ fraction, cells were divided into CD45RA+ naive and CD45RA-negative memory subsets. This receptor was taken from a man aged 18 to 35 in good health. Some clones in this sample may be carry-over from other donors' samples. V gene TRBV5-1 combines with J gene TRBJ1-4; 11 bases are a match to TRBD1. The specimen sequenced was naive CD4+ T cells from PBMCs. Subset of the sample: CD45RA+ positively selected. The CDR3: CASSYRTGGEGEKLFF. CDR3 DNA: TGCGCCAGCAGCTACCGGACAGGGGGCGAGGGTGAAAAACTGTTTTTT.